The next 14 T cell receptor beta chains were all read from a single sample in a study of cytomegalovirus exposure and HLA in healthy donors. Clones were read by immunoSEQ multiplex PCR, and TCRdb kept only the in-frame ones, dropping some. The sample records hundreds of thousands of clones, around nine tenths being singletons. Sequencing used PBMCs. The origin of the receptors is a man younger than 35 in good health and CMV-seronegative.

The CDR3 DNA reads as TGTGCCAGCAGTTTAATAGCGGGAGGTGGGGAAGAGACCCAGTACTTC. Amino acids: CASSLIAGGGEETQYF. The chain recombines TRBV28 with TRBJ2-5, with TRBD2 matching over 10 bases. Germline V gene sequence: CDR1 MDHEN, CDR2 SYDVKM. The CDR3 runs 16 residues. J lost 3 bases, V lost 2 bases, and 6 bases had no gene match. Full variable domain (remainder filled in from reference TRBV28 and TRBJ2-5): DVKVTQSSRYLVKRTGEKVFLECVQDMDHENMFWYRQDPGLGLRLIYFSYDVKMKEKGDIPEGYSVSREKKERFSLILESASTNQTSMYLCASSLIAGGGEETQYFGPGTRLLVL.

The chain recombines TRBV2 with TRBJ2-3; tentative D call: TRBD2 (5 bases). Germline V CDR1 and CDR2: SNHLY, FYNNEI. This CDR3 comprises 16 residues. V lost 5 bases to trimming and J lost 2 bases, with 17 bases between them. For the CDR3, the DNA is TGTGCCAGCAGTCCTCAAGCTCGGACTCTCACAGATACGCAGTATTTT. Translating it yields CASSPQARTLTDTQYF.

This chain links TRBV5-1 with TRBJ2-7, with 7 bases identical to TRBD1. The J segment lost 5 bases and the V segment lost 0 bases, leaving 5 bases of the junction unmatched. CDR1 and CDR2 from the germline V gene are SGHRS and YFSETQ. CDR3 length: 14 residues. CDR3 in amino acids: CASSLGQGRHEQYF. DNA for the CDR3: TGCGCCAGCAGCTTGGGACAGGGTCGCCACGAGCAGTACTTC.

The rearrangement uses TRBV28 and TRBJ1-5, with unresolved D. This CDR3 comprises 14 residues. The V gene lost 6 bases and the J gene lost 4 bases, with 13 bases spanning the gap. CDR1 and CDR2 (germline): MDHEN, SYDVKM. CDR3 sequence (DNA): TGTGCCAGCAGACCCGCGGGGTTGAATCAGCCCCAGCATTTT. This translates into CASRPAGLNQPQHF.

Only one count was recorded for this clone. The chain uses TRBV11-2 and TRBJ1-6, with TRBD1 identical over 9 bases. The germline CDR1 and CDR2 sequences are SGHAT and FQNNGV. V gave up 5 bases and J gave up 7 bases; unmatched junction bases: 9. This CDR3 has 16 residues. The CDR3 DNA sequence: TGTGCCAGCAGCACCCAACGGACAGGGGAAAATTCACCCCTCCACTTT. This sequence encodes CASSTQRTGENSPLHF.

The rearrangement joins TRBV7-9 to TRBJ2-7; tentatively, D is TRBD1 (6 bases). Trimming removed 1 base at V and 5 bases at J, with 9 bases between. The CDR3 has 13 amino acids. Germline V gives CDR1 SEHNR, CDR2 FQNEAQ (reference sequence). The CDR3 sequence is CASSLEGGDEQYF. The CDR3 DNA reads TGTGCCAGCAGCTTAGAAGGGGGAGACGAGCAGTACTTC.

The genes are TRBV7-2 and TRBJ1-2; D might be TRBD1 (6 bases). V shed 8 bases and J shed 4 bases, with 17 bases lying between them. This CDR3 region has 14 residues. Germline V gene data show CDR1 as SGHTA and CDR2 as FQGNSA. CDR3 region: CASASSDRIYGYTF. The CDR3 bases are TGTGCCAGCGCATCCTCGGACAGAATCTATGGCTACACCTTC.

The chain has TRBV4-3 and TRBJ2-2; D is ambiguous. Germline lookup yields CDR1 LGHNA and CDR2 YSLEER. The CDR3 extends over 15 amino acids. V was trimmed by 0 bases and J by 5 bases, leaving 10 bases between them. CDR3 sequence: CASSQDFTLTGELFF. The CDR3 DNA reads TGCGCCAGCAGCCAAGACTTTACGCTAACCGGGGAGCTGTTTTTT.

The gene calls are TRBV27 and TRBJ2-3; TRBD2 aligns across 12 bases. The germline gives CDR1 MNHEY, CDR2 SMNVEV (reference sequence). The CDR3 length is 15 residues. The V segment lost 6 bases and the J segment 1 base; nucleotides outside the gene matches: 2. The DNA of the CDR3 is TGTGCCAGCAGATCTAGCGGGGGGGGCACAGATACGCAGTATTTT. Residues: CASRSSGGGTDTQYF.

This chain joins TRBV5-1 and TRBJ1-5, with TRBD1 matching 12 bases. The ends lost 7 bases at V and 5 bases at J; junction bases unmatched: 10. Per germline, CDR1 SGHRS and CDR2 YFSETQ. This CDR3 contains 16 residues. The CDR3 protein is CASAPGQGAFDQPQHF. DNA for the CDR3: TGCGCCAGCGCGCCGGGACAGGGGGCTTTCGATCAGCCCCAGCATTTT.

The V gene is TRBV28, the J gene TRBJ1-2, with D possibly TRBD1 on 5 matching bases. The CDR3 extends over 15 amino acids. Germline CDR1 reads MDHEN; CDR2 reads SYDVKM. Between the trimmed V and J ends, which lost 6 bases and 0 bases, there was a span of 14 bases. The CDR3: CASSPRRATNYGYTF. The CDR3 nucleotides read TGTGCCAGCAGCCCCCGCAGGGCCACTAACTATGGCTACACCTTC.

The rearrangement links TRBV29-1 to TRBJ2-3; 8 positions agree with TRBD2. The CDR3 totals 13 residues. V lost 5 bases and J lost 1; bases outside the gene matches: 2. CDR1 and CDR2 from the germline V gene are SQVTM and ANQGSEA. The CDR3 region has the DNA TGCAGCGTTCAGACTAGCGGCACAGATACGCAGTATTTT. Translating it yields CSVQTSGTDTQYF.

This sequence joins TRBV25-1 and TRBJ2-1; D may be TRBD1 (5 bases). V was trimmed by 11 bases and J by 0 bases, leaving 11 bases between them. Looked up from germline, CDR1 is MGHDK and CDR2 is SYGVNS. The CDR3 totals 13 residues. CDR3 in amino acids: CAVQGYSYNEQFF. Written as DNA, the CDR3 is TGTGCCGTTCAGGGCTACTCCTACAATGAGCAGTTCTTC.

The chain couples TRBV7-9 to TRBJ2-3; 8 bases fit TRBD2. V lost 7 bases, J lost 2 bases, and 8 bases stayed unmatched. The CDR3 has 15 residues. Germline lookup yields CDR1 SEHNR and CDR2 FQNEAQ (reference sequence). CDR3 in DNA: TGTGCCAGCAAGCAAGCGGGGGCCCTCACAGATACGCAGTATTTT. It is translated as CASKQAGALTDTQYF. Full variable domain (rest looked up from reference TRBV7-9 and TRBJ2-3): DTGVSQNPRHKITKRGQNVTFRCDPISEHNRLYWYRQTLGQGPEFLTYFQNEAQLEKSRLLSDRFSAERPKGSFSTLEIQRTEQGDSAMYLCASKQAGALTDTQYFGPGTRLTVL.